This is a list of T cell receptor beta chains from one sample in a study of shared T cell receptors in the human thymus. Data came from immunoSEQ multiplex PCR; TCRdb stores just in-frame clones and leaves some out. The sample records approximately 580,000 clones, approximately 78% being singletons. The sample was also linked to a second study, of human thymus T cells.

Specimen: thymocytes. These receptors came from a boy under two years old with a congenital heart defect. CDR3s include the opening cysteine and the closing phenylalanine or tryptophan. A D gene is named only where the DNA matches it firmly. Clone size appears in some rows only: once, few, many, or a class for an expanded clone.

j_gene: TRBJ2-1
abundance: .
d_gene: TRBD2
v_gene: TRBV14
CDR3aa: CASSLLNEREGYNEQFF
CDR3nt: TGTGCCAGCAGCCTTTTAAACGAGCGGGAGGGATACAATGAGCAGTTCTTC

j_gene: TRBJ2-6
abundance: .
d_gene: .
v_gene: TRBV2
CDR3aa: CASLRRRGANVLTF
CDR3nt: TGTGCCAGCCTAAGGAGGCGGGGGGCCAACGTCCTGACTTTC

j_gene: TRBJ2-3
abundance: .
d_gene: .
v_gene: TRBV19
CDR3aa: CASSKREADTQYF
CDR3nt: TGTGCCAGTAGTAAGCGTGAGGCAGATACGCAGTATTTT

j_gene: TRBJ2-7
abundance: .
d_gene: TRBD2
v_gene: TRBV5-1
CDR3aa: CASSLEAGTSTDEQYF
CDR3nt: TGCGCCAGCAGCTTGGAGGCCGGGACTAGCACCGACGAGCAGTACTTC

j_gene: TRBJ2-2
abundance: .
d_gene: TRBD2
v_gene: TRBV9
CDR3aa: CASSGGTSGRPGELFF
CDR3nt: TGTGCCAGCAGCGGCGGGACTAGCGGGAGGCCCGGGGAGCTGTTTTTT

j_gene: TRBJ2-1
abundance: .
d_gene: TRBD2
v_gene: TRBV4-1
CDR3aa: CASSQVGSGTLNEQFF
CDR3nt: TGCGCCAGCAGCCAAGTGGGCAGCGGGACCCTCAATGAGCAGTTCTTC

j_gene: TRBJ2-2
abundance: .
d_gene: TRBD1
v_gene: TRBV6-6
CDR3aa: CASSPDRGRTGELFF
CDR3nt: TGTGCCAGCAGTCCAGACAGGGGGCGTACCGGGGAGCTGTTTTTT

j_gene: TRBJ2-7
abundance: .
d_gene: TRBD2
v_gene: TRBV7-2
CDR3aa: CASSPRLAGGNEQYF
CDR3nt: TGTGCCAGCAGCCCGAGACTAGCGGGAGGCAACGAGCAGTACTTC

j_gene: TRBJ2-7
abundance: few
d_gene: .
v_gene: TRBV27
CDR3aa: CASSLLPGCYEQYF
CDR3nt: TGTGCCAGCAGTTTATTGCCAGGGTGCTACGAGCAGTACTTC

j_gene: TRBJ2-1
abundance: .
d_gene: TRBD2
v_gene: TRBV4-1
CDR3aa: CASSQDTGGEQFF
CDR3nt: TGCGCCAGCAGCCAAGATACGGGAGGTGAGCAGTTCTTC

j_gene: TRBJ2-7
abundance: few
d_gene: TRBD1
v_gene: TRBV6-5
CDR3aa: CASSARDRAYEQYF
CDR3nt: TGTGCCAGCAGCGCAAGGGACAGGGCCTACGAGCAGTACTTC

j_gene: TRBJ1-1
abundance: few
d_gene: .
v_gene: TRBV2
CDR3aa: CASRYRVTEAFF
CDR3nt: TGTGCCAGCAGGTACAGGGTCACTGAAGCTTTCTTT

j_gene: TRBJ2-3
abundance: .
d_gene: .
v_gene: TRBV15
CDR3aa: CATSTGYSYTDTQYF
CDR3nt: TGTGCCACCAGCACAGGGTACTCCTACACAGATACGCAGTATTTT

j_gene: TRBJ2-5
abundance: once
d_gene: TRBD1
v_gene: TRBV14
CDR3aa: CASSQTRQGAVETQYF
CDR3nt: TGTGCCAGCAGCCAAACCCGACAGGGGGCGGTGGAGACCCAGTACTTC

j_gene: TRBJ2-7
abundance: .
d_gene: .
v_gene: TRBV5-6
CDR3aa: CASSLGGTHTYEQYF
CDR3nt: TGTGCCAGCAGCTTGGGAGGGACTCATACCTACGAGCAGTACTTC

j_gene: TRBJ2-7
abundance: few
d_gene: TRBD2
v_gene: TRBV4-3
CDR3aa: CASSQDQLAGVPYEQYF
CDR3nt: TGCGCCAGCAGCCAAGACCAACTAGCGGGAGTTCCCTACGAGCAGTACTTC

j_gene: TRBJ2-7
abundance: .
d_gene: .
v_gene: TRBV28
CDR3aa: CASSPKHEQYF
CDR3nt: TGTGCCAGCAGTCCCAAGCACGAGCAGTACTTC

j_gene: TRBJ1-5
abundance: .
d_gene: TRBD1
v_gene: TRBV5-8
CDR3aa: CASSFPRTGDSNQPQHF
CDR3nt: TGTGCCAGCAGCTTCCCGAGGACAGGGGATAGCAATCAGCCCCAGCATTTT

j_gene: TRBJ1-2
abundance: .
d_gene: .
v_gene: TRBV6-5
CDR3aa: CASSYSERDPIYGYTF
CDR3nt: TGTGCCAGCAGTTACTCGGAGCGGGATCCTATATACGGCTACACCTTC

j_gene: TRBJ2-7
abundance: .
d_gene: TRBD2
v_gene: TRBV5-4
CDR3aa: CASSSPGGGLADPQYF
CDR3nt: TGTGCCAGCAGCTCCCCGGGGGGGGGACTAGCGGACCCGCAGTACTTC

j_gene: TRBJ2-3
abundance: few
d_gene: TRBD2
v_gene: TRBV29-1
CDR3aa: CSTLPTRGSGSRTDTQYF
CDR3nt: TGCAGCACCCTTCCCACCCGGGGGAGCGGGAGTCGCACAGATACGCAGTATTTT

j_gene: TRBJ1-5
abundance: .
d_gene: .
v_gene: TRBV10-1
CDR3aa: CAIRGRGTAQPQHF
CDR3nt: TGCGCGATCCGAGGGAGGGGGACTGCTCAGCCCCAGCATTTT

j_gene: TRBJ2-1
abundance: .
d_gene: .
v_gene: TRBV29-1
CDR3aa: CSVEMWASDDNEQFF
CDR3nt: TGCAGCGTTGAGATGTGGGCCTCAGACGACAATGAGCAGTTCTTC

j_gene: TRBJ1-2
abundance: .
d_gene: .
v_gene: TRBV19
CDR3aa: CASMGAGANYGYTF
CDR3nt: TGTGCCAGTATGGGGGCAGGGGCCAACTATGGCTACACCTTC

j_gene: TRBJ1-1
abundance: few
d_gene: TRBD1
v_gene: TRBV2
CDR3aa: CASSEPRDSATGGENTEAFF
CDR3nt: TGTGCCAGCAGTGAACCAAGAGATTCCGCGACAGGGGGCGAAAACACTGAAGCTTTCTTT

j_gene: TRBJ2-2
abundance: .
d_gene: TRBD1
v_gene: TRBV29-1
CDR3aa: CSVAGQGATGELFF
CDR3nt: TGCAGCGTTGCGGGACAGGGGGCAACCGGGGAGCTGTTTTTT

j_gene: TRBJ1-1
abundance: .
d_gene: .
v_gene: TRBV29-1
CDR3aa: CSARRGNTEAFF
CDR3nt: TGCAGCGCCCGGCGCGGGAACACTGAAGCTTTCTTT

j_gene: TRBJ1-1
abundance: few
d_gene: TRBD1
v_gene: TRBV29-1
CDR3aa: CSVESSLPGQGGTEAFF
CDR3nt: TGCAGCGTTGAATCCTCACTACCGGGACAGGGAGGCACTGAAGCTTTCTTT

j_gene: TRBJ2-4
abundance: .
d_gene: .
v_gene: TRBV30
CDR3aa: CAWKNRATLAKNIQYF
CDR3nt: TGTGCCTGGAAAAACAGGGCCACACTAGCCAAAAACATTCAGTACTTC

j_gene: TRBJ2-7
abundance: few
d_gene: .
v_gene: TRBV6-6
CDR3aa: CANGSSWEQYF
CDR3nt: TGTGCCAACGGCTCTAGCTGGGAGCAGTACTTC

j_gene: TRBJ1-5
abundance: .
d_gene: TRBD1
v_gene: TRBV28
CDR3aa: CASSLGLGQGDNQPQHF
CDR3nt: TGTGCCAGCAGTTTGGGGCTCGGACAGGGAGACAATCAGCCCCAGCATTTT

j_gene: TRBJ2-1
abundance: .
d_gene: .
v_gene: TRBV5-1
CDR3aa: CASSWATGLFYNEQFF
CDR3nt: TGCGCCAGCAGCTGGGCGACAGGCCTTTTCTACAATGAGCAGTTCTTC

j_gene: TRBJ2-7
abundance: .
d_gene: .
v_gene: TRBV11-2
CDR3aa: CASSLGWARDPYEQYF
CDR3nt: TGTGCCAGCAGCTTAGGGTGGGCGCGGGACCCCTACGAGCAGTACTTC

j_gene: TRBJ2-3
abundance: once
d_gene: .
v_gene: TRBV5-6
CDR3aa: CASSWGPSSAKPGADTQYF
CDR3nt: TGTGCCAGCAGCTGGGGTCCGAGTAGCGCAAAGCCCGGGGCAGATACGCAGTATTTT

j_gene: TRBJ2-7
abundance: .
d_gene: .
v_gene: TRBV4-3
CDR3aa: CASSQDVAGPSYEQYF
CDR3nt: TGCGCCAGCAGCCAAGATGTCGCGGGACCCTCCTACGAGCAGTACTTC

j_gene: TRBJ1-2
abundance: .
d_gene: .
v_gene: TRBV28
CDR3aa: CASSHLRGGARGYTF
CDR3nt: TGTGCCAGCAGTCATCTAAGGGGGGGGGCTAGAGGCTACACCTTC

j_gene: TRBJ1-4
abundance: .
d_gene: .
v_gene: TRBV7-2
CDR3aa: CASSFTRGAGGDEKLFF
CDR3nt: TGTGCCAGCAGCTTCACGCGGGGAGCTGGGGGGGATGAAAAACTGTTTTTT

j_gene: TRBJ1-4
abundance: .
d_gene: .
v_gene: TRBV11-3
CDR3aa: CASSLARADTNEKLFF
CDR3nt: TGTGCCAGCAGCTTAGCTAGAGCTGACACTAATGAAAAACTGTTTTTT

j_gene: TRBJ2-1
abundance: .
d_gene: .
v_gene: TRBV11-3
CDR3aa: CASSLVVAANEQFF
CDR3nt: TGTGCCAGCAGCTTAGTAGTAGCGGCCAATGAGCAGTTCTTC

j_gene: TRBJ2-5
abundance: .
d_gene: .
v_gene: TRBV28
CDR3aa: CASGGGGQETQYF
CDR3nt: TGTGCCAGCGGAGGGGGGGGGCAAGAGACCCAGTACTTC

j_gene: TRBJ2-1
abundance: .
d_gene: TRBD2
v_gene: TRBV27
CDR3aa: CASSPFLAGGTYNEQFF
CDR3nt: TGTGCCAGCAGTCCCTTCCTAGCGGGAGGGACCTACAATGAGCAGTTCTTC

j_gene: TRBJ2-1
abundance: .
d_gene: TRBD1
v_gene: TRBV9
CDR3aa: CASSVERQGAVNEQFF
CDR3nt: TGTGCCAGCAGCGTAGAGAGGCAGGGGGCGGTCAATGAGCAGTTCTTC

j_gene: TRBJ2-7
abundance: .
d_gene: TRBD2
v_gene: TRBV7-6
CDR3aa: CASSLESGSSYEQYF
CDR3nt: TGTGCCAGCAGCTTAGAGAGCGGGAGCTCCTACGAGCAGTACTTC

j_gene: TRBJ2-7
abundance: .
d_gene: .
v_gene: TRBV11-3
CDR3aa: CASSPKGGLPREQYF
CDR3nt: TGTGCCAGCAGCCCCAAAGGGGGACTACCGAGGGAGCAGTACTTC

j_gene: TRBJ1-1
abundance: once
d_gene: TRBD1
v_gene: TRBV2
CDR3aa: CASSEALRDRGLETEAFF
CDR3nt: TGTGCCAGCAGTGAAGCGCTCCGGGACAGGGGGCTGGAGACTGAAGCTTTCTTT

j_gene: TRBJ2-3
abundance: .
d_gene: TRBD2
v_gene: TRBV4-2
CDR3aa: CASSGLAEFTDTQYF
CDR3nt: TGTGCCAGCTCCGGGCTAGCGGAGTTCACAGATACGCAGTATTTT

j_gene: TRBJ2-7
abundance: once
d_gene: .
v_gene: TRBV14
CDR3aa: CASSTDSHDEQYF
CDR3nt: TGTGCCAGCAGCACGGACTCCCATGACGAGCAGTACTTC

j_gene: TRBJ1-2
abundance: .
d_gene: .
v_gene: TRBV19
CDR3aa: CASSIENRRYGYTF
CDR3nt: TGTGCCAGTAGTATAGAGAACAGGCGGTATGGCTACACCTTC